The 20 T cell receptor beta chains presented below share a single source sample, sequenced in a study of prognosis after radiotherapy for stage I lung cancer. Genomic DNA served as the source from which two-round multiplex PCR generated TCR beta CDR3 amplicons. The authors ran first-round PCR with primers specific to each TRBV and TRBJ gene. Via MiXCR, TCRdb re-called the multiplex PCR reads, giving one row per CDR3 protein. The sample carries about 16,000 distinct CDR3 sequences, about a third recorded once. The input for sequencing was PBMCs, taken before or after stereotactic body radiation therapy (not recorded which). The receptor source for this set is a donor aged 50 or older with non-small cell lung cancer.

This clonotype is medium-sized (0.01 to 0.1%) in the sample. The chain links TRBV20-1 to TRBJ1-5; D gene uncertain. This CDR3 spans 12 amino acids. Trimming shortened V by 6 bases and J by 7 bases, and 13 bases separated the two germline ends. Germline assignment: CDR1 DFQATT and CDR2 SNEGSKA (reference sequence). CDR3 nucleotides: TGCAGTGCCGGGCGTGGGAACCAGCCCCAGCATTTT. As protein: CSAGRGNQPQHF.

The table lists this clonotype with many counts. The chain is built from TRBV9 and TRBJ1-1; maybe TRBD1 (5 bases). This CDR3 has 13 residues. Per the germline V gene, CDR1 is SGDLS and CDR2 is YYNGEE. Trimming cost V 0 bases and J 10 bases, with 13 bases left between them. CDR3 residues: CASSVDGQKAAFF. In nucleotides, the CDR3 is TGTGCCAGCAGCGTAGACGGACAAAAAGCAGCTTTCTTT. Looking up the rest from reference TRBV9 and TRBJ1-1 gives the full variable domain: DSGVTQTPKHLITATGQRVTLRCSPRSGDLSVYWYQQSLDQGLQFLIQYYNGEERAKGNILERFSAQQFPDLHSELNLSSLELGDSALYFCASSVDGQKAAFFGQGTRLTVV.

This clonotype was recorded many times. The chain links TRBV2 to TRBJ2-6; D remains unclear. Deletions cut 6 bases from V and 4 bases from J, with 10 bases between. CDR3 length: 14 residues. Germline V gene lookup returns CDR1 SNHLY and CDR2 FYNNEI. CDR3 in DNA: TGTGCCAGCAGAGCCAGTAGGGGGGCCAACGTCCTGACTTTC. Translating gives CASRASRGANVLTF.

By sample fraction, this clonotype is medium-sized (0.01 to 0.1%). This chain joins TRBV20-1 and TRBJ2-1; TRBD2 matches at 8 bases. The CDR3 runs 14 residues. V dropped 3 bases and J dropped 3; count of bases not matched to a gene: 4. The germline V gene has CDR1 DFQATT and CDR2 SNEGSKA (reference sequence). CDR3 sequence: CSASVGTSYNEQFF. CDR3 nucleotides: TGCAGTGCTAGTGTTGGGACTAGCTACAATGAGCAGTTCTTC.

This sequence joins TRBV3-1 and TRBJ1-2; 7 nucleotides agree with TRBD1. CDR1 and CDR2 (germline): LGHDT, YNNKEL (reference sequence). The CDR3 is 14 residues long. DNA for the CDR3: TGTGCTATCAGCGCACGACAGGGCATCTATGGCTACACCTTC. Amino acid sequence: CAISARQGIYGYTF. Combining the CDR3 with reference TRBV3-1 and TRBJ1-2 gives the whole variable domain DTAVSQTPKYLVTQMGNDKSIKCEQNLGHDTMYWYKQDSKKFLKIMFSYNNKELIINETVPNRFSPKSPDKAHLNLHINSLELGDSAVYFCAISARQGIYGYTFGSGTRLTVV.

This clonotype is labeled as medium-sized. J is TRBJ2-5 and V is TRBV20-1, with TRBD2 matching 7 bases. The germline CDR1 and CDR2 sequences are DFQATT and SNEGSKA (reference sequence). The CDR3 spans 15 residues. Trimming at V came to 1 base and at J to 2 bases, leaving 7 bases not matched to a gene. The CDR3 coding sequence is TGCAGTGCTAGAGGTGCCCTAGCGGATCAAGAGACCCAGTACTTC. Translating gives CSARGALADQETQYF.

This clonotype was seen ten or more times. This chain uses TRBV2 with TRBJ2-7; weak D call: TRBD1 (5 bases). This CDR3 spans 15 amino acids. Germline CDR1 is SNHLY and CDR2 is FYNNEI. Trimming stripped 2 bases from V and 3 bases from J, with 14 bases between. The CDR3 DNA reads TGTGCCAGCAGTGAATCCCCCTCCCAGGGCTACGAGCAGTACTTC. Its translation is CASSESPSQGYEQYF.

A word on this clonotype: A much larger clonotype is one base distant, so this may be a read error. The chain is built from TRBV30 and TRBJ2-2; D is unclear. CDR1 and CDR2 from the germline V gene are GTSNPN and SVGIG (reference sequence). V gave up 0 bases and J gave up 10 bases, with 12 bases separating them. This CDR3 has 13 residues. The CDR3 DNA is TGTGCCTGGAGTGTCCCCGTCCCCGTGGAGCTGTTTTTT. This gives the protein CAWSVPVPVELFF.

This clonotype was counted many times. The chain links TRBV6-1 to TRBJ2-7; tentatively, D is TRBD1 or TRBD2 (6 bases each). This CDR3 comprises 15 residues. The germline V gene encodes CDR1 MNHNS and CDR2 SASEGT. Deletions cut 1 base from V and 2 bases from J, with 12 bases between. CDR3 residues: CASSEEGGGPYEQYF. In DNA, the CDR3 is TGTGCCAGCAGTGAAGAAGGAGGGGGTCCCTACGAGCAGTACTTC.

This clonotype was seen many times. This chain connects TRBV6-9 to TRBJ1-1; D remains unclear. The germline gives CDR1 MNHGY, CDR2 SVAAGI. The CDR3 is 13 amino acids. V lost 4 bases, J lost 6 bases, and 12 bases lay in between. The CDR3 nucleotides read TGTGCCAGCAGTTTCCCGGGCTTGGCTGAAGCTTTCTTT. It encodes CASSFPGLAEAFF.

CDR3 DNA: TGCGCCAGCAGCTTGGGGGACAGGGCTGAGCAGTTCTTC. This gives the protein CASSLGDRAEQFF. V gene TRBV5-1 combines with J gene TRBJ2-1; 9 bases map to TRBD1. Losses at the gene ends were 0 bases for V and 9 bases for J; bases not matched to a gene: 1. Germline V gene lookup returns CDR1 SGHRS and CDR2 YFSETQ. There are 13 residues in the CDR3.

Concerning this clonotype: Germline and junction disagree at one end, which may indicate a read error. V and J are TRBV20-1 and TRBJ2-2, with 7 bases lining up with TRBD2. This CDR3 is built from 16 residues. Germline CDR1 and CDR2: DFQATT and SNEGSKA (reference sequence). The DNA of the CDR3 is TGCAGCGCTAGAGATTTCCGCGGGAGAAACACCGGGGAGCTGCTTTTT. Residues: CSARDFRGRNTGELLF.

This clonotype is labeled medium-sized. This sequence joins TRBV5-1 and TRBJ2-3; 7 nucleotides agree with TRBD2. Germline values: CDR1 SGHRS, CDR2 YFSETQ. V lost 2 bases, J lost 6 bases, and 3 bases stayed unmatched. The CDR3 spans 13 residues. The CDR3 DNA sequence: TGCGCCAGCAGCTTATACGGGAGGGATACGCAGTATTTT. Protein: CASSLYGRDTQYF. The full variable domain, completed using reference TRBV5-1 and TRBJ2-3, is KAGVTQTPRYLIKTRGQQVTLSCSPISGHRSVSWYQQTPGQGLQFLFEYFSETQRNKGNFPGRFSGRQFSNSRSEMNVSTLELGDSALYLCASSLYGRDTQYFGPGTRLTVL.

This clonotype was observed many times. The CDR3 protein is CASSQASASKNIQYF. The CDR3 coding sequence is TGCGCCAGCAGCCAAGCCAGCGCCAGCAAAAACATTCAGTACTTC. The genes are TRBV4-1 and TRBJ2-4; D gene uncertain. V gave up 1 base and J gave up 3 bases, with 10 bases separating them. In germline, CDR1 is MGHRA, CDR2 YSYEKL. The CDR3 length is 15 residues.

This CDR3 reads CASSYSGLGSSYEQYF. In DNA, the CDR3 is TGTGCCAGCAGTTACTCGGGGCTGGGAAGCTCCTACGAGCAGTACTTC. The chain employs TRBV6-2 or TRBV6-3 and TRBJ2-7, with TRBD1 as a possible D gene (5 bases). The germline gives CDR1 MNHEY, CDR2 SVGEGT. V was cut by 0 bases and J by 0 bases, with 12 bases left in between. The CDR3 runs 16 residues.

This clonotype showed up many times. The rearrangement uses TRBV5-6 and TRBJ2-7; tentative D call: TRBD1 (6 bases). Germline V gives CDR1 SGHDT, CDR2 YYEEEE. This CDR3 has 14 residues. V dropped 4 bases and J dropped 0 bases, with 11 bases sitting between them. The CDR3 is CASSPDSNSYEQYF. CDR3 nucleotides: TGTGCCAGCAGCCCGGACAGTAACTCCTACGAGCAGTACTTC.

The chain joins TRBV7-8 to TRBJ2-7, with TRBD1 identical over 7 bases. CDR1 SGHVS and CDR2 FQNEAQ come from the germline V gene. With V trimmed by 5 bases and J by 7 bases, 23 bases remained unmatched. The CDR3 covers 18 residues. The CDR3 DNA follows: TGTGCCAGCAGCCTCATGCTTGGTTGTTACACACAGGGGCGTGAGCAGTACTTC. Translating it yields CASSLMLGCYTQGREQYF.

This clonotype was observed many times. The chain is built from TRBV30 and TRBJ1-1; D gene uncertain. Germline V gene sequence: CDR1 GTSNPN, CDR2 SVGIG (reference sequence). V lost 4 bases to trimming and J lost 8 bases, with 14 bases between them. This CDR3 is 12 amino acids long. CDR3 DNA sequence: TGTGCCTGGAAAACATTGGGAGGCGAAGCTTTCTTT. Protein: CAWKTLGGEAFF.

This clonotype was counted ten times or more. The chain employs TRBV3-1 and TRBJ2-1; D is unclear. V dropped 3 bases and J dropped 4 bases, with 16 bases sitting between them. In germline, CDR1 is LGHDT, CDR2 YNNKEL (reference sequence). The length of the CDR3 is 16 residues. CDR3 DNA: TGTGCCAGCAGCCACTCGCGTAGATCCGTTTACAATGAGCAGTTCTTC. Amino acids: CASSHSRRSVYNEQFF.

Points on this clonotype: Sequence at one end of the junction differs from germline and may be a read error. V usage is TRBV7-9 and J usage is TRBJ2-1; D is undetermined. The length of the CDR3 is 12 residues. The V gene's germline CDR1 is SEHNR and CDR2 FQNEAQ (reference sequence). The DNA of the CDR3 is TGCGCCAGCAGCTTGCTCTACAATGAGCAGTTCTTC. As protein: CASSLLYNEQFF.